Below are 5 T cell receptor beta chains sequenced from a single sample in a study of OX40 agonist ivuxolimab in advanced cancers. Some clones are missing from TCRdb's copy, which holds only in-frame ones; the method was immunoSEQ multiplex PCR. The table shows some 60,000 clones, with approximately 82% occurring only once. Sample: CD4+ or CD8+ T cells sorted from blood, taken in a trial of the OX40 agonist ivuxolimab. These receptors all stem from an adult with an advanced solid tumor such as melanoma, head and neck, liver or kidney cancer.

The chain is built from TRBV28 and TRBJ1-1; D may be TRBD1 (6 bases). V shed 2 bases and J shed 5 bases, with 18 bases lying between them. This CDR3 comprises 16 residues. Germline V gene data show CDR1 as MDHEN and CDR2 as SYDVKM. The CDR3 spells CASSLTRGEPNTEAFF. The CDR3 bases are TGTGCCAGCAGTTTAACGAGGGGGGAACCAAATACTGAAGCTTTCTTT.

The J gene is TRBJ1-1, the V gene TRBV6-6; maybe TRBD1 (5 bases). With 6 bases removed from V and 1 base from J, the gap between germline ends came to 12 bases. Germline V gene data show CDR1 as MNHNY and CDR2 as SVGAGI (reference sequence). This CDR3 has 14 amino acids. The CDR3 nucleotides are TGTGCCAGCAGCCCGGGGGGATCGAACACTGAAGCTTTCTTT. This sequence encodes CASSPGGSNTEAFF.

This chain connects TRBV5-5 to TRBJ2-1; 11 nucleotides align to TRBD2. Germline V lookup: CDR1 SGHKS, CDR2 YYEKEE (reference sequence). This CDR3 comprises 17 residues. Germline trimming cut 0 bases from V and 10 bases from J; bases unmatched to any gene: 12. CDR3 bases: TGTGCCAGCAGCTTGGCCATTGCTAGCGGGGGGCCCCGGGAGCAGTTCTTC. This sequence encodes CASSLAIASGGPREQFF.

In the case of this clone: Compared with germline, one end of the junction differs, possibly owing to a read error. CDR3 nucleotides: TGTGCCAGCAGCTTAGCCCTAGCGGGAGGCCTCTTC. Its translation: CASSLALAGGLF. The chain combines TRBV7-9 with TRBJ2-1; 11 nucleotides align to TRBD2. Germline V CDR1 and CDR2: SEHNR, FQNEAQ (reference sequence). This CDR3 contains 12 residues.

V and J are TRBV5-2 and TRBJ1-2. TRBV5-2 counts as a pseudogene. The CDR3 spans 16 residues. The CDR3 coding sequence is TGTGCCAGCAAACAAATGGAGATACGAAAGACCTATGGCTACACCTTC. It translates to CASKQMEIRKTYGYTF.